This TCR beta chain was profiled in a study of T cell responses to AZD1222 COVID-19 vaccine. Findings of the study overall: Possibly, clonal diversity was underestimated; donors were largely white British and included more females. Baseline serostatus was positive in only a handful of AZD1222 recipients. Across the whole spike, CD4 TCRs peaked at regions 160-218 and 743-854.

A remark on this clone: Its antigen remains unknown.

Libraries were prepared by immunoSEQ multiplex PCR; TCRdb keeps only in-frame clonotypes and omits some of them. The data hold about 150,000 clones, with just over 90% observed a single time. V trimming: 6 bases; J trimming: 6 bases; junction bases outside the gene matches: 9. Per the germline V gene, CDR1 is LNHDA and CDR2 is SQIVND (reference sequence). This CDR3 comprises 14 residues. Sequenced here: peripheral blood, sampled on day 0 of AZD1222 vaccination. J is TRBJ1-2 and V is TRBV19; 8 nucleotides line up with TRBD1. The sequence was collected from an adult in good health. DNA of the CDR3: TGTGCCAGTAGCTCAGGGGGCGGGGTGAATGGCTACACCTTC. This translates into CASSSGGGVNGYTF.